This TCR beta chain was documented in a study of beta chain features in type 1 diabetes. Each of the CD4+ naive, central memory, regulatory and stem cell-like memory populations was sorted via CD45RO/CCR7/CD25/CD127/CD95/CD27. Germline V gene data show CDR1 as MDHEN and CDR2 as SYDVKM. The V and J ends lost 5 bases and 2 bases respectively, with 14 bases between them. The CDR3 totals 15 residues. Reverse transcribing all isolated RNA meant expressed TCRB transcripts were sequenced. Here immunoSEQ multiplex PCR was the method, and the copy in TCRdb shows in-frame clones only, minus some. The table records almost 350,000 clones, around 19% of them present only once.

This sequence was found in a woman aged 18-35 years in good health. Material: naive CD4+ T cells from blood. V usage is TRBV28 and J usage is TRBJ2-3, with a tentative D call TRBD2 (6 bases). The chain's CDR3 is CASSRGTDVTDTQYF. The CDR3, as DNA: TGTGCCAGCAGTCGCGGGACGGACGTCACAGATACGCAGTATTTT.